These 28 T cell receptor beta chains were sequenced from one sample in a study of OX40 agonist ivuxolimab in advanced cancers. Here immunoSEQ multiplex PCR was the method, and the copy in TCRdb shows in-frame clones only, minus some. The repertoire consists of 37,000 or so clones, with around four fifths occurring once and the leading ten covering about 20%. The material was CD4+ or CD8+ T cells sorted from blood, obtained in a trial of the OX40 agonist ivuxolimab. Source of these receptors: an adult with an advanced solid tumor such as melanoma, head and neck, liver or kidney cancer.

The chain is built from TRBV19 and TRBJ2-2; D remains unclear. CDR1 LNHDA and CDR2 SQIVND come from the germline V gene (reference sequence). CDR3 length: 11 residues. Trimming took off 2 bases at V and 9 bases at J, with 4 bases between the two ends. The CDR3 loop reads CASSITWELFF. The CDR3 DNA is TGTGCCAGTAGTATAACGTGGGAGCTGTTTTTT.

The chain is built from TRBV7-9 and TRBJ2-1; 9 bases are a match to TRBD1. Germline V gives CDR1 SEHNR, CDR2 FQNEAQ (reference sequence). V trimming: 5 bases; J trimming: 6 bases; junction bases outside the gene matches: 5. There are 14 residues in the CDR3. The chain's CDR3 is CASSLPDRGNEQFF. In nucleotides, the CDR3 is TGTGCCAGCAGCCTCCCGGACAGGGGCAATGAGCAGTTCTTC.

V usage is TRBV7-2 and J usage is TRBJ2-5; the match to TRBD1 covers 9 bases. Looked up from germline, CDR1 is SGHTA and CDR2 is FQGNSA. The CDR3 has 17 residues. V dropped 0 bases and J dropped 5; count of bases not matched to a gene: 10. The CDR3 DNA sequence: TGTGCCAGCAGCTTAGCGGTCCGGACAGGGGTAGTGGAGACCCAGTACTTC. This encodes CASSLAVRTGVVETQYF.

This clone was seen just once. The V call is TRBV4-3, the J call TRBJ2-7, with 8 positions matching TRBD1. This CDR3 is 15 amino acids long. CDR1 is LGHNA, CDR2 YSLEER, per germline. The J segment lost 2 bases and the V segment lost 1 base, leaving 4 bases of the junction unmatched. The CDR3 region has the DNA TGCGCCAGCAGCCAAGTGTTACAGGGGGCCTACGAGCAGTACTTC. This translates into CASSQVLQGAYEQYF.

The chain couples TRBV28 to TRBJ2-3; TRBD1 matches 7 bases. J was trimmed by 2 bases and V by 6 bases; bases with no gene match: 8. The CDR3 runs to 15 residues. The V gene's germline CDR1 is MDHEN and CDR2 SYDVKM. CDR3 nucleotides: TGTGCCAGCAGCTCTGACAGGGAAGACACAGATACGCAGTATTTT. Its translation is CASSSDREDTDTQYF.

This chain joins TRBV18 and TRBJ2-5; the match to TRBD2 covers 11 bases. This CDR3 is built from 15 residues. The V gene end was trimmed by 6 bases and the J gene end by 1 base; junction bases not matched to a gene: 4. Germline CDR1 reads KGHSH; CDR2 reads LQKENI. For the CDR3, the DNA is TGTGCCAGCTCGTCCCTAGCGGGGGGCCAAGAGACCCAGTACTTC. Its protein is CASSSLAGGQETQYF.

CDR3 amino acids: CASSYQDPYEQYF. The DNA of the CDR3 is TGTGCCAGCAGTTACCAGGACCCCTACGAGCAGTACTTC. This chain joins TRBV5-6 and TRBJ2-7; D is unclear. The CDR3 sequence is 13 residues long. V was cut by 5 bases and J by 2 bases, with 11 bases left in between. The germline V gene has CDR1 SGHDT and CDR2 YYEEEE.

This clone was counted only a few times. The V and J genes are TRBV9 and TRBJ2-1; a possible D gene is TRBD2 (6 bases). This CDR3 contains 15 residues. V was cut by 0 bases and J by 7 bases, with 14 bases left in between. Germline V gene lookup returns CDR1 SGDLS and CDR2 YYNGEE. DNA of the CDR3: TGTGCCAGCAGCGTAGGAGGCGGGGCGGGTAATGAGCAGTTCTTC. This sequence encodes CASSVGGGAGNEQFF.

The J gene is TRBJ1-3, the V gene TRBV6-1; D not certain. Deletions cut 2 bases from V and 1 base from J, with 9 bases between. The CDR3 runs to 15 residues. CDR1 MNHNS and CDR2 SASEGT come from the germline V gene. This CDR3 is CASSESPRSGNTIYF. The CDR3 coding sequence is TGTGCCAGCAGTGAAAGCCCCCGGTCTGGAAACACCATATATTTT.

The chain combines TRBV11-2 with TRBJ2-1; weak D call: TRBD2 (6 bases). V lost 1 base and J 9 bases, leaving 16 bases between the germline ends. CDR1 is SGHAT and CDR2 is FQNNGV in the germline V gene. This CDR3 region has 15 residues. CDR3: CASSLGSLRGGEQFF. The CDR3 DNA reads TGTGCCAGCAGCTTAGGGTCGTTGCGGGGAGGTGAGCAGTTCTTC.

The chain combines TRBV14 with TRBJ2-2, with 8 bases fitting TRBD1. From germline, CDR1 is SGHDN and CDR2 FVKESK. V shed 4 bases, J shed 1 base, and the junction held 5 bases outside the gene matches. CDR3 size: 16 residues. This chain's CDR3 is CASSLYRGVNTGELFF. Written as DNA, the CDR3 is TGTGCCAGCAGCCTCTACAGGGGGGTGAACACCGGGGAGCTGTTTTTT.

DNA for the CDR3: TGTGCCAGCAGCTTAACAGGGGACGCAGATACGCAGTATTTT. Residues: CASSLTGDADTQYF. The chain recombines TRBV11-2 with TRBJ2-3, with TRBD1 matching 7 bases. This CDR3 is 14 amino acids long. The V segment lost 2 bases and the J segment 4 bases; nucleotides outside the gene matches: 3. From germline, CDR1 is SGHAT and CDR2 FQNNGV. The whole variable domain, remainder taken from reference TRBV11-2 and TRBJ2-3, is EAGVAQSPRYKIIEKRQSVAFWCNPISGHATLYWYQQILGQGPKLLIQFQNNGVVDDSQLPKDRFSAERLKGVDSTLKIQPAKLEDSAVYLCASSLTGDADTQYFGPGTRLTVL.

The chain uses TRBV4-1 and TRBJ2-3, with D possibly being TRBD1 or TRBD2 (5 bases each). The CDR3 has 12 residues. With 0 bases removed from V and 9 bases from J, the gap between germline ends came to 7 bases. Germline CDR1 and CDR2: MGHRA and YSYEKL. The CDR3 DNA reads TGCGCCAGCAGCCAAGAGGGGGTGACGCAGTATTTT. Translation: CASSQEGVTQYF.

The chain links TRBV6-5 to TRBJ1-5; tentative D call: TRBD1 (5 bases). Germline V gives CDR1 MNHEY, CDR2 SVGAGI. Trimming pared 6 bases from V and 3 bases from J, leaving 9 bases between. CDR3 length equals 13 residues. The CDR3 bases are TGTGCCAGCAGGGGGCAGACCAATCAGCCCCAGCATTTT. This codes for CASRGQTNQPQHF.

This chain links TRBV29-1 with TRBJ2-1; D uncertain. V gave up 2 bases and J gave up 6 bases, with 5 bases separating them. Germline CDR1 is SQVTM and CDR2 is ANQGSEA. This CDR3 is 11 amino acids long. CDR3 bases: TGCAGCGTTGAACCCCTCAATGAGCAGTTCTTC. Protein sequence: CSVEPLNEQFF.

The genes are TRBV7-6 and TRBJ2-1, with 7 bases lining up with TRBD2. The CDR3 totals 16 residues. Germline CDR1 is SGHVS and CDR2 is FNYEAQ. Unmatched junction bases numbered 12, after V lost 3 bases and J lost 7 bases. CDR3 sequence (DNA): TGTGCCAGCAGCTTCGGGAGGAGCTCGGTGGAAAATGAGCAGTTCTTC. It translates to CASSFGRSSVENEQFF. The variable domain in full, completed from reference TRBV7-6 and TRBJ2-1, reads GAGVSQSPRYKVTKRGQDVALRCDPISGHVSLYWYRQALGQGPEFLTYFNYEAQQDKSGLPNDRFSAERPEGSISTLTIQRTEQRDSAMYRCASSFGRSSVENEQFFGPGTRLTVL.

The chain uses TRBV10-3 and TRBJ2-5, with D possibly being TRBD1 (6 bases). Germline CDR1 is ENHRY and CDR2 is SYGVKD. This CDR3 is 14 amino acids long. Trimming stripped 0 bases from V and 2 bases from J, with 7 bases between. CDR3: CAISESDRQETQYF. In DNA, the CDR3 is TGTGCCATCAGTGAGTCGGACAGACAAGAGACCCAGTACTTC.

This chain connects TRBV6-6 to TRBJ2-2; D is uncertain. The V gene's germline CDR1 is MNHNY and CDR2 SVGAGI (reference sequence). The CDR3 has 15 amino acids. V was pared by 2 bases and J by 0 bases, with 7 bases between. CDR3 DNA: TGTGCCAGCAGTTACCCATTCGCGAACACCGGGGAGCTGTTTTTT. It is translated as CASSYPFANTGELFF.

This rearrangement joins TRBV5-8 to TRBJ1-1, with D unclear. The germline V gene has CDR1 SGHTS and CDR2 YDEGEE. The CDR3 totals 11 residues. V was trimmed by 2 bases and J by 8 bases, leaving 7 bases between them. This CDR3 reads CASSLKGEAFF. The DNA for the CDR3 is TGTGCCAGCAGCTTAAAAGGGGAAGCTTTCTTT.

This clone was recorded once. V usage is TRBV4-1 and J usage is TRBJ2-5; 8 bases fit TRBD2. Germline CDR1 and CDR2: MGHRA and YSYEKL. J was trimmed by 2 bases and V by 2 bases; bases with no gene match: 10. There are 17 residues in the CDR3. The chain's CDR3 is CASSQRGTSGLQETQYF. The CDR3 region has the DNA TGCGCCAGCAGCCAAAGAGGAACTAGCGGCCTACAAGAGACCCAGTACTTC.

The V and J genes are TRBV5-4 and TRBJ2-3, with TRBD2 matching 7 bases. V was clipped by 4 bases and J by 6 bases; unmatched bases: 8. Germline V gene lookup returns CDR1 SGHNT and CDR2 YYREEE (reference sequence). CDR3 length: 14 residues. Here the CDR3 reads CASSRGEGWDTQYF. CDR3 coding DNA: TGTGCCAGCAGCCGAGGGGAGGGATGGGATACGCAGTATTTT.

In the case of this clone: Distinct nucleotide sequences in the sample also encode this CDR3. The chain combines TRBV9 with TRBJ2-1; 7 bases align to TRBD1. In germline, CDR1 is SGDLS, CDR2 YYNGEE. This CDR3 spans 15 amino acids. Trimming cost V 3 bases and J 4 bases; bases outside gene matches: 7. The CDR3 DNA sequence: TGTGCCAGCAGCGCCCCGCCGGGACAGTACAATGAGCAGTTCTTC. This encodes CASSAPPGQYNEQFF.

The chain carries TRBV28 and TRBJ1-2; TRBD1 aligns across 11 bases. V was pared by 5 bases and J by 6 bases, with 11 bases of the junction left unmatched. This CDR3 contains 16 residues. CDR1 is MDHEN, CDR2 SYDVKM, per germline. CDR3 sequence (DNA): TGTGCCAGCAGTGAAACCGGACAGGGGGCGGCTGATGGCTACACCTTC. Translation: CASSETGQGAADGYTF.

The chain combines TRBV6-6 with TRBJ1-6; the D is unclear. Trimming took 6 bases from V and 1 from J, leaving 10 bases between them. The length of the CDR3 is 15 residues. Germline CDR1 MNHNY, CDR2 SVGAGI (reference sequence). The CDR3 nucleotides are TGTGCCAGCAGCTACAGTATGTCCTATAATTCACCCCTCCACTTT. This encodes CASSYSMSYNSPLHF.

The rearrangement joins TRBV6-1 to TRBJ2-7; 7 bases fit TRBD1. The CDR3 spans 14 residues. V was clipped by 5 bases and J by 3 bases; unmatched bases: 7. In germline, CDR1 is MNHNS, CDR2 SASEGT. CDR3 DNA: TGTGCCAGCAGTTTAAGACAGGGAATCTACGAGCAGTACTTC. This gives the protein CASSLRQGIYEQYF.

This sequence joins TRBV18 and TRBJ1-1; 9 nucleotides line up with TRBD1. Per the germline V gene, CDR1 is KGHSH and CDR2 is LQKENI. CDR3 size: 13 residues. The trim removed 4 bases at V and 3 bases at J, leaving 0 bases unmatched. CDR3 amino acids: CASSRTGDTEAFF. CDR3 DNA: TGTGCCAGCTCACGGACAGGGGACACTGAAGCTTTCTTT.

This clone has a handful of counts. The chain has TRBV27 and TRBJ2-3; D gene ambiguous. Deletions cut 8 bases from V and 0 bases from J, with 12 bases between. Germline CDR1 is MNHEY and CDR2 is SMNVEV (reference sequence). This CDR3 region has 14 residues. The CDR3, as DNA: TGTGCCAGCTCAAGAGTAATAAGCACAGATACGCAGTATTTT. Its translation is CASSRVISTDTQYF.

The rearrangement links TRBV27 to TRBJ2-2; D is ambiguous. The CDR3 contains 12 residues. The germline V and J ends were trimmed by 2 bases and 8 bases, with 6 bases remaining between them. The germline V gene has CDR1 MNHEY and CDR2 SMNVEV (reference sequence). The CDR3 protein is CASSLEGGELFF. The CDR3 DNA follows: TGTGCCAGCAGTTTAGAAGGGGGGGAGCTGTTTTTT.